The 14 T cell receptor beta chains below were found in one sample sequenced in a study of T cells expressing NK-cell markers. Each CDR3 protein gets one entry in TCRdb, which reprocessed the 5' RACE reads and gives no DNA. Recorded for this sample: 250,000 or so distinct CDR3 sequences. The specimen sequenced was blood T cells: a sorted CD56 or NKG2C T cell subset, CD4+ or CD8+ T cells, or bulk PBMC T cells (not recorded which). Receptor source: a woman between 18 and 75 years old in good health.

The chain recombines TRBV12-3 or TRBV12-4 with TRBJ2-6; TCRdb's assignment of TRBD1 cannot be checked, as there is no DNA. The CDR3 has 18 amino acids. The CDR3: CATSLWTRGYLGANVLTF.

The chain is built from TRBV30 and TRBJ1-2; TCRdb picks TRBD1, but there is no DNA to check that call. The CDR3 is 13 amino acids. In germline, CDR1 is GTSNPN, CDR2 SVGIG (reference sequence). The CDR3 sequence: CAWTRVLDYGYTF.

This chain links TRBV6-1 with TRBJ1-2; TCRdb indicates TRBD1, and absent DNA this call remains unverified. Germline V lookup: CDR1 MNHNS, CDR2 SASEGT. CDR3 size: 14 residues. CDR3 amino acids: CASRETGINYGYTF.

V usage is TRBV7-2 and J usage is TRBJ2-3; TCRdb indicates TRBD1, and absent DNA this call remains unverified. Germline V gene data show CDR1 as SGHTA and CDR2 as FQGNSA. The CDR3 runs to 14 residues. The CDR3 here is CASSRDRYTDTQYF.

V gene TRBV5-5 combines with J gene TRBJ1-1. CDR3 length: 13 amino acids. Germline V gene lookup returns CDR1 SGHKS and CDR2 YYEKEE (reference sequence). Here the CDR3 reads CASSLGPVGEAFF.

The rearrangement joins TRBV28 to TRBJ1-4; lacking DNA, the TRBD1 call made by TCRdb goes unchecked. CDR3 size: 13 residues. Germline values: CDR1 MDHEN, CDR2 SYDVKM. The CDR3 sequence: CASSTGLSEKLFF.

The chain couples TRBV7-2 to TRBJ2-1; TCRdb picks TRBD2, but there is no DNA to check that call. CDR1 and CDR2 (germline): SGHTA, FQGNSA. This CDR3 has 13 residues. This CDR3 is CASRPGLAREQFF. The full variable domain, rest sourced from reference TRBV7-2 and TRBJ2-1, is GAGVSQSPSNKVTEKGKDVELRCDPISGHTALYWYRQSLGQGLEFLIYFQGNSAPDKSGLPSDRFSAERTGGSVSTLTIQRTQQEDSAVYLCASRPGLAREQFFGPGTRLTVL.

The chain joins TRBV7-2 to TRBJ2-5; TCRdb lists TRBD1, though no DNA is available to test this call. Germline CDR1 reads SGHTA; CDR2 reads FQGNSA. This CDR3 region has 14 residues. The CDR3 spells CASSLQGSRGTQYF.

V and J are TRBV4-1 and TRBJ1-4. Germline V CDR1 and CDR2: MGHRA, YSYEKL. The CDR3 totals 12 residues. The CDR3 reads CASSLSDEKLFF.

The CDR3 protein is CASSYSRLPYNSPLHF. The V and J genes are TRBV6-5 and TRBJ1-6. This CDR3 region has 16 residues. Germline values: CDR1 MNHEY, CDR2 SVGAGI.

The chain is built from TRBV10-3 and TRBJ2-1; without DNA, the TCRdb call of TRBD1 cannot be checked. There are 15 residues in the CDR3. Germline values: CDR1 ENHRY, CDR2 SYGVKD. CDR3 region: CAIAQGPKEFNEQFF.

The rearrangement uses TRBV15 and TRBJ1-5. Per the germline V gene, CDR1 is LNHNV and CDR2 is YYDKDF (reference sequence). CDR3 length equals 13 residues. This CDR3 is CATSRDPVQPQHF.

V usage is TRBV6-2 or TRBV6-3 and J usage is TRBJ1-2. The germline CDR1 and CDR2 sequences are MNHEY and SVGEGT. This CDR3 comprises 12 residues. CDR3 amino acids: CASSYWGTGYTF.

The chain joins TRBV5-1 to TRBJ2-2; TCRdb names TRBD1, which stays unverified in the absence of DNA. Germline CDR1 is SGHRS and CDR2 is YFSETQ. The length of the CDR3 is 15 residues. The CDR3 here is CASSLSPRETGELFF.